This is a list of T cell receptor beta chains from one sample in a study of T cells in Graves' hyperthyroidism and ophthalmopathy. TCRdb reprocessed the multiplex PCR reads with MiXCR, giving one entry per CDR3 protein. The sample has approximately 630,000 distinct CDR3 sequences, roughly 17% seen once; the top ten hold 3% to 4%. The sequencing sample was made of blood. The origin of the receptors is a woman between 25 and 40 years old with Graves' hyperthyroidism. CDR3s include the opening cysteine and the closing phenylalanine or tryptophan. The D gene is left open where the match is weak. The size entry is marked missing in some rows and otherwise reads once, few, many or a size class.

15	TRBV4-2	many	TRBJ2-3	TRBD2	CASSIGTSGTDTQYF	TGTGCCAGCAGCATCGGGACTAGCGGGACAGATACGCAGTATTTT
19	TRBV28	medium-sized	TRBJ2-1	TRBD2	CASTSGPQGLSGRTYEQFF	TGTGCCAGCACCTCTGGACCTCAGGGGTTAAGCGGGAGGACGTATGAGCAGTTCTTC
17	TRBV28	few	TRBJ2-5	TRBD1	CASSGPGQGDFQETQYF	TGTGCCAGCAGTGGTCCGGGACAGGGGGATTTCCAAGAGACCCAGTACTTC
14	TRBV27	many	TRBJ1-5	TRBD1	CASSLLQGSQPQHF	TGTGCCAGCAGTTTACTACAGGGGTCTCAGCCCCAGCATTTT
14	TRBV6-1	many	TRBJ1-1	-	CASFRDSEDTEAFF	TGTGCCAGCTTTCGAGACAGCGAGGACACTGAAGCTTTCTTT
14	TRBV19	few	TRBJ2-2	-	CASSPPANTGELFF	TGTGCCAGTAGTCCGCCCGCGAACACCGGGGAGCTGTTTTTT
16	TRBV6-1	-	TRBJ1-4	-	CASREEGTGRVEKLFF	TGTGCCAGCAGGGAGGAGGGGACCGGGCGGGTCGAAAAACTGTTTTTT
16	TRBV7-2	many	TRBJ2-3	-	CASSFSGAGNRDTQYF	TGTGCCAGCAGCTTCTCCGGGGCAGGGAATCGCGATACGCAGTATTTT
11	TRBV7-9	many	TRBJ2-7	TRBD1	CATTGDYEQYF	TGTGCCACGACAGGGGACTACGAGCAGTACTTC
16	TRBV11-3	many	TRBJ2-7	TRBD2	CASSLASGGSSHEQYF	TGTGCCAGCAGCTTAGCTAGTGGCGGGAGTAGCCACGAGCAGTACTTC
12	TRBV20-1	many	TRBJ2-1	TRBD2	CSARGLADEQFF	TGCAGTGCTAGGGGGCTAGCGGATGAGCAGTTCTTC
14	TRBV28	many	TRBJ2-7	-	CASHSSDRPYEQYF	TGTGCCAGCCACTCTTCAGACAGGCCCTACGAGCAGTACTTC
15	TRBV2	-	TRBJ2-5	TRBD1	CASSATGQGQETQYF	TGTGCCAGCAGTGCGACCGGACAGGGGCAAGAGACCCAGTACTTC
17	TRBV7-2	many	TRBJ2-5	-	CASSTPPGHGPGETQYF	TGTGCCAGCAGCACGCCTCCGGGACACGGACCGGGAGAGACCCAGTACTTC
13	TRBV5-1	many	TRBJ2-1	-	CASSLAAEYEQFF	TGCGCCAGCAGCTTGGCTGCAGAGTATGAGCAGTTCTTC
16	TRBV6-6	few	TRBJ1-3	-	CASSYGGRFGGNTIYF	TGTGCCAGCAGTTACGGGGGACGGTTCGGGGGAAACACCATATATTTT
15	TRBV28	many	TRBJ2-1	-	CASKFWSGGDNEQFF	TGTGCCAGCAAGTTTTGGTCAGGCGGGGATAATGAGCAGTTCTTC
14	TRBV10-3	-	TRBJ2-1	TRBD2	CAIRGTSAQSEQFF	TGTGCCATCAGAGGGACTAGCGCGCAGTCTGAGCAGTTCTTC
17	TRBV3-1	few	TRBJ2-2	TRBD1	CASLQTGNWGNTGELFF	TGTGCCAGCCTCCAGACAGGGAATTGGGGGAACACCGGGGAGCTGTTTTTT
14	TRBV5-1	many	TRBJ2-1	TRBD2	CASSEGLTGGEQFF	TGCGCCAGCAGCGAGGGACTAACGGGAGGGGAGCAGTTCTTC
15	TRBV2	many	TRBJ1-1	-	CASRSSNRVNTEAFF	TGTGCCAGCAGGAGCTCTAACAGGGTGAACACTGAAGCTTTCTTT
14	TRBV19	-	TRBJ2-5	-	CASNPDRRQETQYF	TGTGCCAGTAATCCGGACAGACGCCAAGAGACCCAGTACTTC
12	TRBV28	-	TRBJ2-7	TRBD1	CASGAGGGEQYF	TGTGCCAGCGGGGCAGGGGGCGGCGAGCAGTACTTC
15	TRBV20-1	-	TRBJ2-2	-	CSAAEGVADTGELFF	TGCAGTGCCGCGGAAGGGGTGGCGGACACCGGGGAGCTGTTTTTT
15	TRBV28	many	TRBJ2-5	TRBD1	CASSSGQGGQETQYF	TGTGCCAGCAGTTCGGGACAGGGCGGCCAAGAGACCCAGTACTTC
11	TRBV20-1	few	TRBJ1-2	TRBD1	CSARDSYGYTF	TGCAGTGCACGGGACAGCTATGGCTACACCTTC
13	TRBV18	many	TRBJ1-2	-	CASSPREGAGYTF	TGTGCCAGCTCTCCAAGGGAAGGGGCTGGCTACACCTTC
13	TRBV20-1	many	TRBJ2-3	-	CSATWTTTDTQYF	TGCAGTGCTACCTGGACAACCACAGATACGCAGTATTTT
12	TRBV2	many	TRBJ1-1	TRBD1	CASSLQGAGAFF	TGTGCCAGCAGTTTACAGGGGGCCGGAGCTTTCTTT
15	TRBV7-7	few	TRBJ2-7	-	CASSPTGIGSNEQYF	TGTGCTAGCAGCCCTACAGGGATAGGTTCCAACGAGCAGTACTTC
17	TRBV7-2	many	TRBJ2-1	TRBD2	CASSSGLAGGGYNEQFF	TGTGCCAGCAGCTCGGGACTAGCGGGAGGTGGGTACAATGAGCAGTTCTTC
16	TRBV7-3	few	TRBJ2-1	-	CASSRHPGDGYNVQFF	TGTGCCAGCAGCCGCCATCCGGGAGATGGCTACAATGTGCAGTTCTTC
15	TRBV7-8	few	TRBJ2-3	-	CASSGRRLGTDTQYF	TGTGCCAGCAGCGGTCGACGATTAGGCACAGATACGCAGTATTTT
14	TRBV6-1	-	TRBJ1-5	-	CASSETQVNQPQHF	TGTGCCAGCAGTGAAACACAGGTTAATCAGCCCCAGCATTTT
16	TRBV4-3	-	TRBJ2-3	TRBD1	CASSQNPGQGADTQYF	TGCGCCAGCAGCCAAAACCCGGGACAGGGCGCAGATACGCAGTATTTT
11	TRBV3-1	-	TRBJ2-4	-	CASRTGNFQYF	TGTGCCAGCCGAACAGGCAACTTTCAGTACTTC